One sample yielded the 2 T cell receptor beta chains listed below, sequenced in a study of Graves' ophthalmopathy and Graves' hyperthyroidism. RNA served as the template for amplifying TCR beta CDR3 regions. First-round RT-PCR relied on HTBI primers, and a second-round multiplex PCR came next. TCRdb ran MiXCR on the multiplex PCR reads and lists one entry per CDR3 protein. This table holds about 1.1 million distinct CDR3 sequences, about 38% found once. The sequenced material came from peripheral blood or thyroid tissue (not recorded which). Source of these receptors: an adult man with Graves' hyperthyroidism.

The V and J genes are TRBV19 and TRBJ2-7; TRBD1 aligns across 8 bases. The CDR3 covers 14 residues. The germline V gene encodes CDR1 LNHDA and CDR2 SQIVND (reference sequence). V was clipped by 9 bases and J by 7 bases; unmatched bases: 14. CDR3 in amino acids: CASSFGGQDGEQYF. CDR3 DNA: TGTGCCAGCAGTTTTGGGGGACAGGACGGTGAGCAGTACTTC. Supplemented by reference TRBV19 and TRBJ2-7, the full variable domain reads DGGITQSPKYLFRKEGQNVTLSCEQNLNHDAMYWYRQDPGQGLRLIYYSQIVNDFQKGDIAEGYSVSREKKESFPLTVTSAQKNPTAFYLCASSFGGQDGEQYFGPGTRLTVT.

This clonotype came up many times. V is TRBV15 and J is TRBJ1-1; D perhaps matches TRBD1 (6 bases). V lost 4 bases, J lost 0 bases, and 9 bases lay in between. This CDR3 contains 14 residues. Germline CDR1 LNHNV, CDR2 YYDKDF (reference sequence). The CDR3: CATSIQGMNTEAFF. DNA of the CDR3: TGTGCCACCAGCATACAGGGCATGAACACTGAAGCTTTCTTT.